This T cell receptor (beta chain) was sequenced in a study of OX40 agonist ivuxolimab in advanced cancers. Background on the study: Ivuxolimab doses were 0.01, 0.1, 0.3, 1.5, 3 or 10 mg/kg every 2 weeks.

Study observations and caveats: There were also nonresponders showing low normalized T-cell clonal expansion.

V was trimmed by 4 bases and J by 4 bases, leaving 10 bases between them. The CDR3 runs 13 residues. The germline gives CDR1 LGHNT, CDR2 FRNRAP. The study sampled blood at baseline, cycle 4 day 1, and cycle 7 day 1. As concerns this clone: Its cognate antigen is unknown.

TCRdb's table, derived via immunoSEQ multiplex PCR, lists solely in-frame clones and lacks some. The sample yields over 50,000 clones, roughly 85% seen once. The chain employs TRBV12-5 and TRBJ2-5; possible D gene TRBD2, 7 bases. Sequencing was performed on CD4+ or CD8+ T cells sorted from blood, taken in a trial of the OX40 agonist ivuxolimab. The clonotype was recovered from an adult with an advanced solid tumor such as melanoma, head and neck, liver or kidney cancer. The DNA of the CDR3 is TGTGCTAGTGGTTCCGGGGGGCTAGAGACCCAGTACTTC. Translation gives CASGSGGLETQYF. Full variable domain (missing parts from reference TRBV12-5 and TRBJ2-5): DARVTQTPRHKVTEMGQEVTMRCQPILGHNTVFWYRQTMMQGLELLAYFRNRAPLDDSGMPKDRFSAEMPDATLATLKIQPSEPRDSAVYFCASGSGGLETQYFGPGTRLLVL.